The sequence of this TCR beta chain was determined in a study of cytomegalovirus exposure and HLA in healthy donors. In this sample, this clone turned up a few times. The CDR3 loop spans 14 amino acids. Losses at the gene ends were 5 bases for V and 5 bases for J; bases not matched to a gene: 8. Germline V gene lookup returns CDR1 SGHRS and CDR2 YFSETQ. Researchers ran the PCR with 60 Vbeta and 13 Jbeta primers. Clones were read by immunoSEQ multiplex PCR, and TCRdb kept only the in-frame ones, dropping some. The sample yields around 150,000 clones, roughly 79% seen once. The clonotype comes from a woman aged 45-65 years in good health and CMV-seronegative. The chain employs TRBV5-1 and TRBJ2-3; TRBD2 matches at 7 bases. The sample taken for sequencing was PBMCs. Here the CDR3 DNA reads TGCGCCAGCAGACCGGGGGGTCGTGGAGATACGCAGTATTTT. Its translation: CASRPGGRGDTQYF.